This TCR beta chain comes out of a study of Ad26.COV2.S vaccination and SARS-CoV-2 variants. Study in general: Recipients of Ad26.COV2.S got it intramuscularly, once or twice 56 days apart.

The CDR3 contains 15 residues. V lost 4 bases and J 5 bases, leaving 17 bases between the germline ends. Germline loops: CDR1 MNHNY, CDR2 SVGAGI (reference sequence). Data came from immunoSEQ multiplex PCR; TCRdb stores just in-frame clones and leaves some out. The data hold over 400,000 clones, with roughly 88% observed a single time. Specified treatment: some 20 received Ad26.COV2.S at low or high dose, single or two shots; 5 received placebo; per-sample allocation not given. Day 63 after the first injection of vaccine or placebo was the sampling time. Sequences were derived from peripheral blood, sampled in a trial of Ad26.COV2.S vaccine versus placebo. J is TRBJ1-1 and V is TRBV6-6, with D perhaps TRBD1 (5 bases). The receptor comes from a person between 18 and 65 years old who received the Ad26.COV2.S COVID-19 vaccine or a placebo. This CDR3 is CASSSGPNLGTEAFF. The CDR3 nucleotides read TGTGCCAGCAGTTCGGGGCCGAACCTGGGAACTGAAGCTTTCTTT.